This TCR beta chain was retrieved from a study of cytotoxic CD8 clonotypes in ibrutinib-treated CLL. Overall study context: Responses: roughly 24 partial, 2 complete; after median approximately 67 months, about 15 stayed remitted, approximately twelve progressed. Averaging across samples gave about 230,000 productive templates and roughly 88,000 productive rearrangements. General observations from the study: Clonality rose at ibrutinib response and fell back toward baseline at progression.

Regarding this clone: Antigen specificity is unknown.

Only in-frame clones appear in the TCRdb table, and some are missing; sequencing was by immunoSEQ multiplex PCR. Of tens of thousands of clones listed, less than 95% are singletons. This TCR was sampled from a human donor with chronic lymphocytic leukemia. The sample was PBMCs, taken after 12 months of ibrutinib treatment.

This CDR3 is CASSSKTWEGETQYF. The CDR3 nucleotides read TGTGCCAGCAGTTCCAAGACCTGGGAAGGGGAGACCCAGTACTTC. The chain uses TRBV6-6 and TRBJ2-5; D remains unclear. The length of the CDR3 is 15 residues. With 4 bases removed from V and 5 bases from J, the gap between germline ends came to 17 bases. Germline lookup yields CDR1 MNHNY and CDR2 SVGAGI (reference sequence).